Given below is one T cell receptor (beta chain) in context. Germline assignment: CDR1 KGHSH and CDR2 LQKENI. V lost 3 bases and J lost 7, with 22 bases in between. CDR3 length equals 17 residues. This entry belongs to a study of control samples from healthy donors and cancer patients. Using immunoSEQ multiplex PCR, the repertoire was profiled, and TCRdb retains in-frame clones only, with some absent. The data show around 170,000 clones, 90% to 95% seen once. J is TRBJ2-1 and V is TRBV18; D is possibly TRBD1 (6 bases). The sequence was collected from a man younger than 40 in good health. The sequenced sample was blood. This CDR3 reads CASSPPGGLTGKNEQFF. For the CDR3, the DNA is TGTGCCAGCTCACCCCCTGGGGGCTTAACAGGGAAAAATGAGCAGTTCTTC. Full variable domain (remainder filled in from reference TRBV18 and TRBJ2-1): NAGVMQNPRHLVRRRGQEARLRCSPMKGHSHVYWYRQLPEEGLKFMVYLQKENIIDESGMPKERFSAEFPKEGPSILRIQQVVRGDSAAYFCASSPPGGLTGKNEQFFGPGTRLTVL.